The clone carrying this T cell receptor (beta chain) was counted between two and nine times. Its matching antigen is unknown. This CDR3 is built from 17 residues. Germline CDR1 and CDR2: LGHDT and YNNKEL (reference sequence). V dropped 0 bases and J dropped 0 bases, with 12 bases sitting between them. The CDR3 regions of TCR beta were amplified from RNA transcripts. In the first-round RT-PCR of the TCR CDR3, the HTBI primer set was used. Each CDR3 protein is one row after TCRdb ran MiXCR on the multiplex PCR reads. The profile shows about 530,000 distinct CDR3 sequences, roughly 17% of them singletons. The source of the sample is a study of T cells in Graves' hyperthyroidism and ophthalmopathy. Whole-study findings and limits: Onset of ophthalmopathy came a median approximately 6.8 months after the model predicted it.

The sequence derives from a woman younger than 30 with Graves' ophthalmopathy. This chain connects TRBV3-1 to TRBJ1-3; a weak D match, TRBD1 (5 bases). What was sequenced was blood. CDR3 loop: CASSQDSGTVSGNTIYF. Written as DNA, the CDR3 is TGTGCCAGCAGCCAAGATAGTGGGACGGTCTCTGGAAACACCATATATTTT. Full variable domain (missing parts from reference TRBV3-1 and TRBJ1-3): DTAVSQTPKYLVTQMGNDKSIKCEQNLGHDTMYWYKQDSKKFLKIMFSYNNKELIINETVPNRFSPKSPDKAHLNLHINSLELGDSAVYFCASSQDSGTVSGNTIYFGEGSWLTVV.